This T cell receptor beta chain was sequenced in a study of PD-L1 blockade in urothelial cancer. Study in general: Once treatment had started, blood was analyzed at 3 weeks (second dose) and again at 6 weeks.

This clone appeared a single time. Germline CDR1 SGHTA, CDR2 FQGTGA. This CDR3 is 18 amino acids long. The ends lost 4 bases at V and 6 bases at J; junction bases unmatched: 13. Indicated time point: peripheral blood 6 weeks after treatment start. Locally advanced or metastatic urothelial carcinoma was diagnosed in the patients. Between 1 and 8 samples per patient were obtained, pretreatment and on-treatment. In each PCR, synthetic TCR analog templates were spiked in. Assay used: immunoSEQ multiplex PCR; TCRdb lists only in-frame clones, some missing. This table has under 85,000 clones, more than 85% appearing once.

Sequenced here: PBMCs, sampled around atezolizumab (anti-PD-L1) treatment. The rearrangement joins TRBV7-3 to TRBJ2-2, with TRBD1 identical over 11 bases. The receptor comes from an elderly woman with urothelial cancer. The CDR3 DNA follows: TGTGCCAGCAGCTCCAATCCTCCCGGGACAGGGGGTGCCGGGGAGCTGTTTTTT. Amino acids: CASSSNPPGTGGAGELFF.